The 8 T cell receptor beta chains given below trace back to one sample, sequenced in a study of cytomegalovirus exposure and HLA in healthy donors. The PCR was carried out with 60 Vbeta primers and 13 Jbeta primers. Sequencing was performed with immunoSEQ multiplex PCR; in TCRdb, only in-frame clones are kept and a portion is missing. The sample contains 150,000 to 200,000 clones, roughly 83% of which appear only once. Material for sequencing was PBMCs. These receptors were collected from a woman in her 50s in good health and CMV-seronegative.

The CDR3 nucleotides read TGTGCCAGCAGCGTAGTTCCTTTCCCCGTATCAGATACGCAGTATTTT. Translating it yields CASSVVPFPVSDTQYF. This sequence joins TRBV9 and TRBJ2-3; D unresolved. The germline V and J ends were trimmed by 0 bases and 4 bases, with 15 bases remaining between them. The CDR3 consists of 16 residues. Germline CDR1 reads SGDLS; CDR2 reads YYNGEE.

This chain links TRBV5-1 with TRBJ2-7, with 8 bases lining up with TRBD1. Trimming took 4 bases from V and 2 from J; bases not matched to a gene: 5. CDR1 is SGHRS, CDR2 YFSETQ, per germline. CDR3 length equals 14 residues. Here the CDR3 DNA reads TGCGCCAGCAGCGCTACGGGACAGGCCTACGAGCAGTACTTC. It yields the protein CASSATGQAYEQYF.

This clone was recorded once. The chain is built from TRBV9 and TRBJ2-3; D is possibly TRBD1 (6 bases). The V gene's germline CDR1 is SGDLS and CDR2 YYNGEE. V dropped 0 bases and J dropped 3 bases, with 8 bases sitting between them. The length of the CDR3 is 14 residues. CDR3 sequence reads: CASSVDTGTDTQYF. The DNA for the CDR3 is TGTGCCAGCAGCGTAGATACAGGGACAGATACGCAGTATTTT.

The chain links TRBV14 to TRBJ2-1; 10 nucleotides align to TRBD2. The germline gives CDR1 SGHDN, CDR2 FVKESK. Unmatched junction bases numbered 16, after V lost 0 bases and J lost 5 bases. This CDR3 comprises 20 residues. The CDR3 DNA is TGTGCCAGCAGCCAAGATATCAGGCTGTCGGGACTAGCGACAAACAATGAGCAGTTCTTC. As protein: CASSQDIRLSGLATNNEQFF.

This sequence joins TRBV7-9 and TRBJ2-2; D is unclear. Trimming took off 5 bases at V and 2 bases at J, with 15 bases between the two ends. CDR1 is SEHNR and CDR2 is FQNEAQ in the germline V gene (reference sequence). The CDR3 sequence is 16 residues long. The DNA of the CDR3 is TGTGCCAGCAGCCGGAGCCCGGATCTTAACACCGGGGAGCTGTTTTTT. This gives the protein CASSRSPDLNTGELFF.

The rearrangement links TRBV20-1 to TRBJ2-7; D not resolved. From germline, CDR1 is DFQATT and CDR2 SNEGSKA (reference sequence). Trimming left V 3 bases short and J 6 bases short, with 9 bases between. The CDR3 is 11 residues long. The CDR3 here is CSASVSFEQYF. For the CDR3, the DNA is TGCAGTGCTAGCGTCTCTTTCGAGCAGTACTTC.

This rearrangement joins TRBV27 to TRBJ2-7; 8 bases line up with TRBD1. CDR3 length equals 20 residues. V dropped 2 bases and J dropped 0; count of bases not matched to a gene: 18. Germline CDR1 is MNHEY and CDR2 is SMNVEV (reference sequence). The CDR3 region is CASSLLPSPRTGLGSYEQYF. As DNA, the CDR3 is TGTGCCAGCAGTTTACTACCTAGCCCCCGGACAGGGTTAGGCTCCTACGAGCAGTACTTC.

The chain carries TRBV28 and TRBJ2-1; possible D gene TRBD2, 6 bases. The germline gives CDR1 MDHEN, CDR2 SYDVKM. V shed 6 bases and J shed 4 bases, with 22 bases lying between them. The CDR3 is 17 amino acids. For the CDR3, the DNA is TGTGCCAGCAGCCCCCACCTTGGGGCGGGGAAGTACAATGAGCAGTTCTTC. Its translation: CASSPHLGAGKYNEQFF.